These T cell receptor beta chains were read from a single sample in a study of cytomegalovirus exposure and HLA in healthy donors. Data came from immunoSEQ multiplex PCR; TCRdb stores just in-frame clones and leaves some out. The top ten hold approximately 2% of the sample, which has fewer than 250,000 clones, 85% to 90% seen once. The specimen was PBMCs. These TCRs come from a young woman in good health and CMV-seronegative. Both conserved end residues are part of each CDR3. Fields, in order: CDR3 length, V gene, J gene, CDR3 protein.

14,TRBV4-2,TRBJ2-4,CASSQGKTPNIQYF
18,TRBV5-1,TRBJ2-3,CASSSRIAAGTSTDTQYF
15,TRBV5-1,TRBJ2-5,CASSSSGREGETQYF
15,TRBV2,TRBJ1-4,CASSEAGSYNEKLFF
15,TRBV30,TRBJ2-3,CAWSASGSGRDTQYF
12,TRBV10-2,TRBJ1-1,CASRAGSLEAFF
12,TRBV6-1,TRBJ1-2,CASTPDSYGYTF
15,TRBV6-1,TRBJ1-1,CASSEVLTGDTEAFF
12,TRBV29-1,TRBJ1-2,CSVSTGFYGYTF
14,TRBV28,TRBJ2-2,CASSHRGRTGELFF
15,TRBV4-1,TRBJ2-1,CASGRGTSGYNEQFF
18,TRBV4-2,TRBJ2-5,CASSQEVVWASGKETQYF
15,TRBV7-6,TRBJ2-7,CASSLERRAYYEQYF
15,TRBV6-4,TRBJ2-2,CASRLDSANTGELFF
16,TRBV5-1,TRBJ2-4,CASSFTGAGGQGIQYF
13,TRBV7-2,TRBJ1-5,CASSSDRNQPQHF
19,TRBV6-1,TRBJ1-6,CASSAGQGTADSYNSPLHF
14,TRBV7-8,TRBJ2-7,CASSPAELSYEQYF
16,TRBV5-1,TRBJ2-3,CASSLPSGTYTDTQYF
16,TRBV7-6,TRBJ2-2,CASSLEVTEYTGELFF
15,TRBV4-1,TRBJ1-3,CASSQGTGGGNTIYF
15,TRBV30,TRBJ1-5,CAWSVGDRASQPQHF
12,TRBV7-9,TRBJ1-1,CASSLAGGEAFF
18,TRBV7-6,TRBJ1-4,CASSLAPPIEVTNEKLFF
15,TRBV28,TRBJ1-2,CASSLTLGQGYGYTF
15,TRBV30,TRBJ1-6,CAWSVQGRGNSPLHF
13,TRBV10-3,TRBJ2-7,CAISGTGQNEQYF
11,TRBV20-1,TRBJ1-2,CSATGGYGYTF
20,TRBV9,TRBJ2-3,CASSVGASGGLAPFTDTQYF
17,TRBV4-2,TRBJ2-5,CASSQESTSGVGETQYF
16,TRBV6-5,TRBJ1-4,CASSYTPDATNEKLFF
17,TRBV7-9,TRBJ1-3,CASSLGRTLVSGNTIYF
15,TRBV5-1,TRBJ2-1,CASSSGLALYNEQFF
11,TRBV5-6,TRBJ1-4,CASRNQKKLFF
16,TRBV18,TRBJ1-1,CASSQTGGPVNTEAFF
17,TRBV4-1,TRBJ2-3,CASSRLGLAGSTDTQYF
14,TRBV2,TRBJ1-6,CASRRARGNSPLHF
15,TRBV5-4,TRBJ2-5,CASSLAGGVWETQYF
15,TRBV7-2,TRBJ2-7,CASSSSSGRHYEQYF
16,TRBV7-2,TRBJ1-1,CASSEDRGRRNTEAFF
14,TRBV2,TRBJ1-2,CASRGTGANYGYTF
14,TRBV27,TRBJ2-2,CASRRTGGTGELFF
13,TRBV18,TRBJ2-7,CASSPRETYEQYF
16,TRBV9,TRBJ1-1,CASSHRGGGSDTEAFF
13,TRBV19,TRBJ1-3,CASRTFSGNTIYF
15,TRBV6-1,TRBJ1-4,CASSEELLTGEKLFF
14,TRBV6-6,TRBJ2-3,CASGPSGGTDTQYF
13,TRBV18,TRBJ2-7,CASSPGQGNEQYF
16,TRBV11-1,TRBJ2-1,CATRGGGQGDVNEQFF
13,TRBV5-1,TRBJ1-2,CASSAFTGYGYTF